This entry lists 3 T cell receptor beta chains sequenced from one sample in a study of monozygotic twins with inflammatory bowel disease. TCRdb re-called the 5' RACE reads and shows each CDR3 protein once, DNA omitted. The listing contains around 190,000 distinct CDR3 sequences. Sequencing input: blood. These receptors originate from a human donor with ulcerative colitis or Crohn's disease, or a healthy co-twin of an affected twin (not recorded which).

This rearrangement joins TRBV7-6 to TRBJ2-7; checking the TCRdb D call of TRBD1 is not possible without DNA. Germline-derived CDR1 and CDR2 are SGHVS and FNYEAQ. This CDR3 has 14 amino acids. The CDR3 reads CASSLSNSRGEQYF.

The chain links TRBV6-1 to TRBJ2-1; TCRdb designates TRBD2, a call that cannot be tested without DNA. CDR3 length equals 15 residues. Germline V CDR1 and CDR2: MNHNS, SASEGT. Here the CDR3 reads CASRASGGEYNEQFF.

CDR3 protein: CASSLVAGGVGEAFF. The J gene is TRBJ1-1, the V gene TRBV7-2; TCRdb selects TRBD1, and the lack of DNA leaves this call unchecked. The V gene's germline CDR1 is SGHTA and CDR2 FQGNSA. The CDR3 is made up of 15 amino acids. The whole variable domain, filled in from reference TRBV7-2 and TRBJ1-1, reads GAGVSQSPSNKVTEKGKDVELRCDPISGHTALYWYRQSLGQGLEFLIYFQGNSAPDKSGLPSDRFSAERTGGSVSTLTIQRTQQEDSAVYLCASSLVAGGVGEAFFGQGTRLTVV.